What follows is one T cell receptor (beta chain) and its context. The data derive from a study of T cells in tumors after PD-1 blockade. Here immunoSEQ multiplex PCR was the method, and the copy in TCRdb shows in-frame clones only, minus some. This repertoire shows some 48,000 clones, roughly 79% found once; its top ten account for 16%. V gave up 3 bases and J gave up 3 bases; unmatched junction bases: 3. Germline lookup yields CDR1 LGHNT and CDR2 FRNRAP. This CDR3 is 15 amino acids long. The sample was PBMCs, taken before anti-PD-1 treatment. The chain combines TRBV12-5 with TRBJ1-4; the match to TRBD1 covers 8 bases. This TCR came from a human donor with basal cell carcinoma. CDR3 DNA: TGTGCTAGTGGTTTTACAGGGGGGGCTAATGAAAAACTGTTTTTT. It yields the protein CASGFTGGANEKLFF.